Sequencing of this TCR beta chain was carried out in a study of T cell repertoires in cytomegalovirus infection (dated 2019 in TCRdb). Describing the broader study: Alongside well-studied HLA-B-restricted epitopes, the peptide stimulations were aimed at recently identified HLA-C-restricted CMV epitopes, whose presentation resists viral immunomodulation. Donor HLA type was relevant to the analysis, because carriage of CMV infection together with the matching HLA type was indicated by public TCR beta signatures.

The treatment or condition label here, explained by the study, means: in vitro stimulation with specific CMV peptide epitopes to enrich CMV-specific T cells. This clonotype has just a few counts. The clone's antigen remains unknown. Base qualities are not recorded, but no much larger clone differs from it by a single base. V is shortened by 3 bases, J by 1 base, and the region joining them spans 12 bases. The CDR3, from cysteine to phenylalanine, totals 15 residues. The read is trimmed to its CDR3 DNA, 45 bases read in frame from base 1. What the study reported, not specific to this receptor: The ex vivo response was dominated by HLA-C-restricted CMV-specific TCR beta clonotypes, which also provided the single most frequent clonotype in two of eight donors. In both this cohort and an independent cohort of 352 donors, the cumulative frequency of public TCR beta family members distinguished carriers of CMV infection plus the relevant HLA type.

The sequencer listed for this sample is Illumina HiSeq 1500. TCRdb passed the public sequencing reads through fastp at Q25 and MiXCR, retaining productive beta sequences. CDR3 protein duplicates are merged, each entry listing the most common genes and DNA. This sample lists 100,000 to 150,000 distinct CDR3 sequences; roughly 32% were detected once. Of the sample, 58% falls within the top ten clones. The rearranged segments are TRBV12-3 or TRBV12-4 and TRBJ1-1; TRBD1 might be the D gene, on 5 matching bases. This sample comprised CD8+ T cells from cultured PBMCs, obtained from culture after CMV antigen stimulation. This TCR came from a human donor in good health (CMV status not recorded). Some clones in this sample may be carry-over from other donors' samples. This receptor carries the CDR3 CASSFGRRGNTEAFF. The DNA reads TGTGCCAGCAGTTTTGGGAGAAGGGGGAACACTGAAGCTTTCTTT.